These T cell receptor beta chains were read from a single sample in a study of T-cell memory formation after mild COVID-19. MiXCR, run by TCRdb on the 5' RACE reads, gives a single entry per CDR3 protein. There are roughly 450,000 distinct CDR3 sequences in the sample; 18% occur only once, and about 12% lies in the top ten. The specimen was PBMCs or a T cell subset sorted from them (not recorded which). Receptors were obtained from an adult woman who had mild COVID-19 (a few samples of this study predate the infection). Cell type and time point are not known. CDR3s include the opening cysteine and the closing phenylalanine or tryptophan. The order of the fields is CDR3 length, J gene, V gene, clone size, CDR3 protein. Size is omitted from some rows. Given values are once, few, many or a class for expanded clones.

>14|TRBJ2-3|TRBV29-1|few
CSADRGRQKDTQYF
>13|TRBJ1-5|TRBV7-7|-
CATEGDSNQPQHF
>14|TRBJ2-3|TRBV9|-
CASSFRDKWPMQYF
>13|TRBJ2-1|TRBV5-1|-
CASSLEGRDEQFF
>14|TRBJ2-7|TRBV7-2|few
CASSPGPGRHEQYF
>13|TRBJ1-2|TRBV11-1|few
CASSIGPDYGYTF
>14|TRBJ1-5|TRBV11-2|few
CASSWTAVGQPQHF
>16|TRBJ2-7|TRBV4-1|-
CASSPLGDRAYYEQYF
>16|TRBJ2-1|TRBV9|-
CASSASPLLPYNEQFF
>17|TRBJ2-2|TRBV10-3|few
CAISDHPRETNTGELFF
>18|TRBJ2-6|TRBV9|-
CASSVKREVHSGANVLTF
>15|TRBJ2-1|TRBV12-3/TRBV12-4|-
CASSSPPLAVNEQFF
>14|TRBJ2-7|TRBV5-1|few
CASSVTSGSYEQYF
>14|TRBJ2-2|TRBV6-5|-
CASLSPGNTGELFF
>14|TRBJ2-7|TRBV4-2|-
CASSPQGLAYEQYF
>14|TRBJ2-3|TRBV7-9|many
CASSSVAGTDTQYF
>12|TRBJ2-7|TRBV28|many
CASSEGINEQYF
>16|TRBJ2-7|TRBV7-2|-
CASSLGYMTGAYEQYF
>16|TRBJ2-1|TRBV4-3|many
CASSPAAGASYNEQFF
>17|TRBJ2-5|TRBV18|-
CASSPPGTSSIEETQYF
>14|TRBJ2-1|TRBV10-3|-
CAISEREPYNEQFF
>15|TRBJ2-1|TRBV20-1|-
CSARELGGNHNEQFF
>14|TRBJ1-2|TRBV12-3/TRBV12-4|few
CASREQGRGSGYTF
>15|TRBJ2-5|TRBV7-3|few
CASSRDRGNQETQYF
>15|TRBJ2-7|TRBV9|-
CASSVASGDPYEQYF
>14|TRBJ2-4|TRBV6-5|-
CASSYSWGGDIQYF
>15|TRBJ2-2|TRBV5-1|-
CASSKDTSNTGELFF
>15|TRBJ2-7|TRBV5-1|few
CASSLAGSGAHEQYF
>15|TRBJ2-1|TRBV20-1|-
CSARRVGGGYNEQFF
>13|TRBJ2-3|TRBV3-1|-
CASSQDRGGMPYF
>13|TRBJ1-2|TRBV6-1|-
CASSEDRAHGYTF
>13|TRBJ2-7|TRBV4-1|-
CASSPHGSDEQYF
>15|TRBJ1-4|TRBV12-3/TRBV12-4|-
CASSPKTGNNEKLFF
>13|TRBJ2-1|TRBV7-2|many
CASSSRVYNEQFF
>15|TRBJ2-7|TRBV11-1|-
CASSVSSGAGYEQYF
>14|TRBJ2-1|TRBV29-1|few
CSVELAGGILEQFF
>13|TRBJ2-1|TRBV30|few
CAWKRGSYNEQFF
>12|TRBJ2-3|TRBV5-6|-
CASSLMADKQYF
>12|TRBJ2-1|TRBV7-2|-
CASSSSANEQFF